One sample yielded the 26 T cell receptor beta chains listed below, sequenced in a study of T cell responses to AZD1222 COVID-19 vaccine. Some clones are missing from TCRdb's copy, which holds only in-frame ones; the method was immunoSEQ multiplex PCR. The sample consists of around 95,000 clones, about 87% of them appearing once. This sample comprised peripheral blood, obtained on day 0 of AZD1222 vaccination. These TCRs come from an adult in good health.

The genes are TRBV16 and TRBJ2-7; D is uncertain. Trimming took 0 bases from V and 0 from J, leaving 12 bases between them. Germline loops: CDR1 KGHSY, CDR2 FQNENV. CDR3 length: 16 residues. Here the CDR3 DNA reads TGTGCCAGCAGCCAATCGAGTCCAGGAGTCTCCTACGAGCAGTACTTC. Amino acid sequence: CASSQSSPGVSYEQYF.

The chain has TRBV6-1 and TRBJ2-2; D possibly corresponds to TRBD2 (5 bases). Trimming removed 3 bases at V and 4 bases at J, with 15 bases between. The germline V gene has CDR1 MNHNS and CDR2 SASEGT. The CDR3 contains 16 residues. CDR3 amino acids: CASSDFGRRPTGELFF. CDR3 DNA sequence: TGTGCCAGCAGTGATTTTGGGCGGAGGCCCACCGGGGAGCTGTTTTTT.

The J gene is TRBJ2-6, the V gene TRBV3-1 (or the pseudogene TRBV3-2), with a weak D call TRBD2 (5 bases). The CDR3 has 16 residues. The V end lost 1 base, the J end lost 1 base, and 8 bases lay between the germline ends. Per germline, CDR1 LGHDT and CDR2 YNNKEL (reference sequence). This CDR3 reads CASSQVRGSGANVLTF. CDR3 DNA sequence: TGTGCCAGCAGCCAAGTCCGAGGGTCTGGGGCCAACGTCCTGACTTTC.

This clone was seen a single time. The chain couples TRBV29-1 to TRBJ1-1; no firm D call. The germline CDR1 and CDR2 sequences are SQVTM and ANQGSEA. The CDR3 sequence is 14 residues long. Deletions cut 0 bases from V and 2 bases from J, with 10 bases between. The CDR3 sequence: CSVEDQHSNTEAFF. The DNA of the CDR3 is TGCAGCGTTGAAGATCAGCACAGCAACACTGAAGCTTTCTTT.

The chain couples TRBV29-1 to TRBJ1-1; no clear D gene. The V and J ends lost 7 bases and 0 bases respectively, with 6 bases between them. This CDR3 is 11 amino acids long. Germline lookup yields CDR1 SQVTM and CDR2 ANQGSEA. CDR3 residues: CSAHLNTEAFF. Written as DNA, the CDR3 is TGCAGCGCACATTTGAACACTGAAGCTTTCTTT.

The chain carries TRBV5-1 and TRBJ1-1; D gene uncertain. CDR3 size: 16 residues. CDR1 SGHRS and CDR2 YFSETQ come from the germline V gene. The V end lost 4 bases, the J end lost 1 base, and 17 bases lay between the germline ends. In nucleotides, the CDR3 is TGCGCCAGCAGCCCGGAGTGGGAGAGTCGGAACACTGAAGCTTTCTTT. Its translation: CASSPEWESRNTEAFF.

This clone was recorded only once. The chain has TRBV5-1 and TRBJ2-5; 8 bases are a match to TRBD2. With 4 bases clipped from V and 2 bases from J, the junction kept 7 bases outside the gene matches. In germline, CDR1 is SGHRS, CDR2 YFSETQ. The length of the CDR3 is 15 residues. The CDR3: CASSAGGGTQETQYF. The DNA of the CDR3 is TGCGCCAGCAGCGCGGGGGGAGGGACTCAAGAGACCCAGTACTTC.

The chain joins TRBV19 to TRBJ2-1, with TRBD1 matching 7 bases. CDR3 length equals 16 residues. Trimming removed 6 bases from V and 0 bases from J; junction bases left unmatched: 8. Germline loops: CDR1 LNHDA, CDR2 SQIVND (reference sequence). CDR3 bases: TGTGCCAGTAGAATGACAGGGCGAAGCTCCTACAATGAGCAGTTCTTC. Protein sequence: CASRMTGRSSYNEQFF. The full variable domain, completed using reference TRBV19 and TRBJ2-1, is DGGITQSPKYLFRKEGQNVTLSCEQNLNHDAMYWYRQDPGQGLRLIYYSQIVNDFQKGDIAEGYSVSREKKESFPLTVTSAQKNPTAFYLCASRMTGRSSYNEQFFGPGTRLTVL.

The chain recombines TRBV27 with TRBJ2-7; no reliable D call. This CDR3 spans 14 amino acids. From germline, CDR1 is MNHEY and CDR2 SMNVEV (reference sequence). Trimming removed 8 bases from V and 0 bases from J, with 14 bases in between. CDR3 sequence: CASQKIQNSYEQYF. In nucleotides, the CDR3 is TGTGCCAGCCAAAAAATTCAGAACTCCTACGAGCAGTACTTC.

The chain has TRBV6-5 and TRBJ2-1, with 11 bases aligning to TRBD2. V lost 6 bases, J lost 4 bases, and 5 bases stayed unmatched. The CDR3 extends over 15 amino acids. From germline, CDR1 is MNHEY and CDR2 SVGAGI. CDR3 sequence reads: CASSPGLAVYNEQFF. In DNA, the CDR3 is TGTGCCAGCAGCCCGGGACTAGCGGTTTACAATGAGCAGTTCTTC.

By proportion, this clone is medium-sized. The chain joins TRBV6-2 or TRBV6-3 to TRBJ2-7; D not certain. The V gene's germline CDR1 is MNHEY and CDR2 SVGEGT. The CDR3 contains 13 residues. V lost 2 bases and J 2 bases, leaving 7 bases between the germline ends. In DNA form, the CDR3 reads TGTGCCAGCAGTTACGCTGAGGCCTACGAGCAGTACTTC. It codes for CASSYAEAYEQYF.

The CDR3: CSATGLGYEQYF. CDR3 DNA sequence: TGCAGCGCGACAGGGCTAGGGTACGAGCAGTACTTC. The gene calls are TRBV29-1 and TRBJ2-7, with 7 bases identical to TRBD1. V lost 7 bases and J lost 4; bases outside the gene matches: 7. The CDR3 contains 12 residues. Germline V lookup: CDR1 SQVTM, CDR2 ANQGSEA.

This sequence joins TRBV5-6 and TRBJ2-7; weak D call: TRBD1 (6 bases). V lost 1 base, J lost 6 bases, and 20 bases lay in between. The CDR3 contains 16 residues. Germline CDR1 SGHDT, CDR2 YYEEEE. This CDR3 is CASSLLVGAEPSEQYF. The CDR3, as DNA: TGTGCCAGCAGCTTGTTGGTGGGGGCTGAACCCAGCGAGCAGTACTTC.

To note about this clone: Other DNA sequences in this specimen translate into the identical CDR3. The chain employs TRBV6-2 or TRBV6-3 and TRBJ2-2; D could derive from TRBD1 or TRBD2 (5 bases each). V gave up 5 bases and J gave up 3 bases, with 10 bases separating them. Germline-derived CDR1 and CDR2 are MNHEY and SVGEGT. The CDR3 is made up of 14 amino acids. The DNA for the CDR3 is TGTGCCAGCAGTCCCGGGACGGACACCGGGGAGCTGTTTTTT. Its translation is CASSPGTDTGELFF.

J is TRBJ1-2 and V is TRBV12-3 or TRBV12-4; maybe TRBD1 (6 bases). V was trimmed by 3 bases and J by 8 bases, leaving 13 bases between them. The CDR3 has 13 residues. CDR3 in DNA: TGTGCCAGCAGTTTTGGGGACACCGTGGGCTACACCTTC. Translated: CASSFGDTVGYTF.

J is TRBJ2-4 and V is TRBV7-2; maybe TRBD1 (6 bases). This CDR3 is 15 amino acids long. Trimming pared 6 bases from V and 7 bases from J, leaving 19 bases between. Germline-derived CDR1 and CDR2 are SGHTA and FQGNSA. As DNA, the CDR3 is TGTGCCAGCAGTCCCCGCGGCCCAGGGGAGAACATTCAGTACTTC. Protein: CASSPRGPGENIQYF.

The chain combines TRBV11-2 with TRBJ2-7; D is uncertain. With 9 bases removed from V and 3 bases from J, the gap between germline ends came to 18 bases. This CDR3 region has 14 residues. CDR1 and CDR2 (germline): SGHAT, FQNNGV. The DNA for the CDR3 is TGTGCCAGTTCCCGCGTCGGGCAGGTCTACGAGCAGTACTTC. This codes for CASSRVGQVYEQYF.

In nucleotides, the CDR3 is TGTGCCAGCATGCTTGGTAGGGGGTACTCCTACGAGCAGTACTTC. This sequence encodes CASMLGRGYSYEQYF. The gene calls are TRBV7-2 and TRBJ2-7; D possibly corresponds to TRBD1 (6 bases). With 7 bases removed from V and 0 bases from J, the gap between germline ends came to 16 bases. Per germline, CDR1 SGHTA and CDR2 FQGNSA. This CDR3 has 15 residues.

The DNA of the CDR3 is TGTGCCAGCAGTTTAAAAACCCCGAGCAATCAGCCCCAGCATTTT. Translation gives CASSLKTPSNQPQHF. The genes are TRBV27 and TRBJ1-5; D ambiguous. The CDR3 has 15 residues. Germline CDR1 and CDR2: MNHEY and SMNVEV (reference sequence). The V gene lost 2 bases and the J gene lost 1 base, with 9 bases spanning the gap.

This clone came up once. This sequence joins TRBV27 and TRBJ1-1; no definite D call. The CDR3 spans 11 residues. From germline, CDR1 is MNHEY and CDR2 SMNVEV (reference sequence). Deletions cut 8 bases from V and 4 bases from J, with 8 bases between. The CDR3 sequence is CASLASTEAFF. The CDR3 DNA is TGTGCCAGCCTAGCGAGCACTGAAGCTTTCTTT.

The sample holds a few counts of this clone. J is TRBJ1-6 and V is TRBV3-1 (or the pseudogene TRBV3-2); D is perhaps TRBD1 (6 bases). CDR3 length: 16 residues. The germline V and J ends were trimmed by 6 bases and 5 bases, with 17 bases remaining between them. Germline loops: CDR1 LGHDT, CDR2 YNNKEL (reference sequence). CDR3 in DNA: TGTGCCAGCAGTCGGACCTTAGGACAGAATAATTCACCCCTCCACTTT. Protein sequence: CASSRTLGQNNSPLHF.

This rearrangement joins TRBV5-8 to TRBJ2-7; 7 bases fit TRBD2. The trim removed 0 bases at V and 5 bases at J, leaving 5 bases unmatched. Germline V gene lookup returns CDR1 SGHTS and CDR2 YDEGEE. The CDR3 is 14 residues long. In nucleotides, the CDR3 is TGTGCCAGCAGCTTGGAAGCGGGATTCCACGAGCAGTACTTC. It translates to CASSLEAGFHEQYF.

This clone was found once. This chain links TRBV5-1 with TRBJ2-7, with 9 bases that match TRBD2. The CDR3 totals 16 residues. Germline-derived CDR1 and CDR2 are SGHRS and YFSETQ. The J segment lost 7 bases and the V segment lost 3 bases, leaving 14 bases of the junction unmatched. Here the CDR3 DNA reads TGCGCCAGCAGCTCGGTTCTGGTAGCGGGAGCTGGAGAGCAGTACTTC. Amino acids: CASSSVLVAGAGEQYF.

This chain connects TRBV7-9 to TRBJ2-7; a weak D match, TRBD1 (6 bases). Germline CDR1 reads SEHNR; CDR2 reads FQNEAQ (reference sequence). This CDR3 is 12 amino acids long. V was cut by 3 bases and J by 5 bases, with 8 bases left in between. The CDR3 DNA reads TGTGCCAGCAGCTTGTCAGGGGACGAGCAGTACTTC. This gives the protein CASSLSGDEQYF.

The CDR3 here is CASSQGYVDEQFF. CDR3 DNA: TGTGCCAGCAGCCAAGGTTACGTCGATGAGCAGTTCTTC. The rearrangement links TRBV4-2 to TRBJ2-1, with D hard to call. Trimming removed 1 base from V and 8 bases from J, with 9 bases in between. The CDR3 sequence is 13 residues long. Germline V CDR1 and CDR2: LGHNA, YNFKEQ.

The CDR3 sequence: CASSTAPNGGYTF. The CDR3 DNA follows: TGTGCCAGTAGTACCGCGCCTAACGGGGGCTACACCTTC. The chain combines TRBV19 with TRBJ1-2; D gene ambiguous. The germline V and J ends were trimmed by 4 bases and 8 bases, with 14 bases remaining between them. CDR1 LNHDA and CDR2 SQIVND come from the germline V gene (reference sequence). CDR3 length equals 13 residues.